The next 17 T cell receptor beta chains were all read from a single sample in a study of blood T cell repertoires in COVID-19. Using immunoSEQ multiplex PCR, the repertoire was profiled, and TCRdb retains in-frame clones only, with some absent. The profile shows over 100,000 clones, over 60% of them singletons. The source material was peripheral blood. The receptors shown here come from a woman in her 70s with acute or convalescent COVID-19.

The rearrangement links TRBV9 to TRBJ2-7; D might be TRBD1 (6 bases). This CDR3 contains 13 residues. CDR1 is SGDLS, CDR2 YYNGEE, per germline. The V and J ends lost 3 bases and 0 bases respectively, with 7 bases between them. CDR3 DNA sequence: TGTGCCAGCAGCGGACAGGTCTCCTACGAGCAGTACTTC. This codes for CASSGQVSYEQYF.

This clone was found a few times. The CDR3 DNA sequence: TGTGCCACTACGGCCGGGACAGGTTATAGATACGAGCAGTACTTC. Translated: CATTAGTGYRYEQYF. The chain is built from TRBV19 and TRBJ2-7; TRBD1 agrees at 8 bases. The CDR3 length is 15 residues. The V segment lost 10 bases and the J segment 4 bases; nucleotides outside the gene matches: 15. In germline, CDR1 is LNHDA, CDR2 SQIVND (reference sequence).

J is TRBJ2-5 and V is TRBV19; TRBD2 agrees at 8 bases. The germline CDR1 and CDR2 sequences are LNHDA and SQIVND (reference sequence). The V and J ends lost 3 bases and 1 base, in that order; junction bases with no gene match: 16. This CDR3 is 19 amino acids long. The CDR3 DNA reads TGTGCCAGTAGTATTGCCGGGCGACATAGCGGGGAAATCCAAGAGACCCAGTACTTC. Its protein is CASSIAGRHSGEIQETQYF.

There are a few counts of this clone. The chain is built from TRBV29-1 and TRBJ2-7; 13 bases line up with TRBD2. CDR3 length: 14 amino acids. V was clipped by 6 bases and J by 2 bases; unmatched bases: 4. Germline loops: CDR1 SQVTM, CDR2 ANQGSEA. The DNA of the CDR3 is TGCAGCGTGGCGGGACTAGCGGGAACCTACGAGCAGTACTTC. This encodes CSVAGLAGTYEQYF.

The count of this clone is one. The chain joins TRBV11-2 to TRBJ1-1, with a weak D call TRBD1 (5 bases). Trimming took off 1 base at V and 0 bases at J, with 6 bases between the two ends. This CDR3 has 14 amino acids. Germline assignment: CDR1 SGHAT and CDR2 FQNNGV. This CDR3 is CASSLAGLNTEAFF. The CDR3 DNA sequence: TGTGCCAGCAGCTTAGCAGGGTTGAACACTGAAGCTTTCTTT.

The genes are TRBV28 and TRBJ2-7; D is possibly TRBD2 (5 bases). This CDR3 is built from 13 residues. Germline V gene sequence: CDR1 MDHEN, CDR2 SYDVKM. The CDR3 region is CAAGERNPYEQYF. For the CDR3, the DNA is TGTGCTGCCGGGGAGAGAAACCCCTACGAGCAGTACTTC.

CDR3 bases: TGTGCCAGCAGTTACTCGGCGGGAGGATACAATGAGCAGTTCTTC. Translating it yields CASSYSAGGYNEQFF. The rearrangement links TRBV6-5 to TRBJ2-1; 8 bases fit TRBD2. This CDR3 spans 15 amino acids. With V trimmed by 0 bases and J by 4 bases, 2 bases remained unmatched. In germline, CDR1 is MNHEY, CDR2 SVGAGI.

J is TRBJ1-4 and V is TRBV7-9; 10 positions agree with TRBD1. This CDR3 contains 14 residues. V trimming: 3 bases; J trimming: 6 bases; junction bases outside the gene matches: 1. Germline lookup yields CDR1 SEHNR and CDR2 FQNEAQ (reference sequence). In nucleotides, the CDR3 is TGTGCCAGCAGCTTCGGACAGGGGGATGAAAAACTGTTTTTT. This codes for CASSFGQGDEKLFF.

This chain connects TRBV11-2 to TRBJ1-4; TRBD1 matches 11 bases. CDR1 is SGHAT, CDR2 FQNNGV, per germline. The CDR3 contains 16 residues. The V and J ends lost 4 bases and 7 bases, in that order; junction bases with no gene match: 8. Written as DNA, the CDR3 is TGTGCCAGCAGCTCCGGATGGGGGACAGGGGGTGAAAAACTGTTTTTT. This gives the protein CASSSGWGTGGEKLFF.

This clone was counted only a few times. The chain carries TRBV29-1 and TRBJ1-3, with a weak D call TRBD1 (6 bases). V lost 6 bases and J lost 3, with 9 bases in between. The length of the CDR3 is 12 residues. Germline V gene lookup returns CDR1 SQVTM and CDR2 ANQGSEA. The CDR3 loop is CSVTGLGNTIYF. CDR3 bases: TGCAGCGTCACAGGGCTTGGAAACACCATATATTTT.

CDR3 sequence reads: CAWSVGEQVLETQYF. The CDR3 coding sequence is TGTGCCTGGAGTGTAGGTGAACAGGTGTTGGAGACCCAGTACTTC. The rearrangement joins TRBV30 to TRBJ2-5; a weak D match, TRBD1 (5 bases). Deletions cut 0 bases from V and 5 bases from J, with 16 bases between. The CDR3 covers 15 residues. In germline, CDR1 is GTSNPN, CDR2 SVGIG (reference sequence).

V is TRBV7-2 and J is TRBJ2-7, with D possibly being TRBD2 (5 bases). Trimming took 3 bases from V and 2 from J, leaving 8 bases between them. The CDR3 covers 13 residues. CDR1 and CDR2 (germline): SGHTA, FQGNSA. The CDR3 is CASSLEVTYEQYF. Here the CDR3 DNA reads TGTGCCAGCAGCTTGGAGGTTACCTACGAGCAGTACTTC. The full variable domain, rest sourced from reference TRBV7-2 and TRBJ2-7, is GAGVSQSPSNKVTEKGKDVELRCDPISGHTALYWYRQSLGQGLEFLIYFQGNSAPDKSGLPSDRFSAERTGGSVSTLTIQRTQQEDSAVYLCASSLEVTYEQYFGPGTRLTVT.

V and J are TRBV19 and TRBJ2-7, with TRBD1 matching over 7 bases. The CDR3 is 14 residues long. With V trimmed by 7 bases and J by 0 bases, 6 bases remained unmatched. Germline CDR1 is LNHDA and CDR2 is SQIVND (reference sequence). The CDR3 sequence is CASKGAATSYEQYF. The CDR3 DNA sequence: TGTGCCAGTAAGGGGGCCGCTACCTCCTACGAGCAGTACTTC. Together with reference TRBV19 and TRBJ2-7, the CDR3 gives the full variable domain: DGGITQSPKYLFRKEGQNVTLSCEQNLNHDAMYWYRQDPGQGLRLIYYSQIVNDFQKGDIAEGYSVSREKKESFPLTVTSAQKNPTAFYLCASKGAATSYEQYFGPGTRLTVT.

The chain couples TRBV19 to TRBJ2-2; 7 positions agree with TRBD2. CDR3 length: 15 residues. J lost 3 bases, V lost 6 bases, and 7 bases had no gene match. Germline V gene lookup returns CDR1 LNHDA and CDR2 SQIVND (reference sequence). CDR3 residues: CASRMRELDTGELFF. The CDR3 nucleotides read TGTGCCAGTAGGATGCGGGAGTTGGACACCGGGGAGCTGTTTTTT.

The V call is TRBV5-6, the J call TRBJ2-7; 10 nucleotides match TRBD2. CDR1 SGHDT and CDR2 YYEEEE come from the germline V gene. V shed 1 base, J shed 7 bases, and the junction held 11 bases outside the gene matches. The CDR3 consists of 16 residues. DNA of the CDR3: TGTGCCAGCAGCTTGCGGGCCAGCGGGAGGGCCGGGGAGCAGTACTTC. Translated, it gives CASSLRASGRAGEQYF.

In its sample, this clone was seen many times. The rearrangement uses TRBV5-1 and TRBJ2-1, with a weak D call TRBD2 (6 bases). Germline lookup yields CDR1 SGHRS and CDR2 YFSETQ. The CDR3 runs to 16 residues. V lost 4 bases and J 0 bases, leaving 14 bases between the germline ends. The CDR3 nucleotides read TGCGCCAGCAGCAGTAATGAAGCGGGCTCCTACAATGAGCAGTTCTTC. This sequence encodes CASSSNEAGSYNEQFF.

The chain carries TRBV4-2 and TRBJ2-4; 9 nucleotides line up with TRBD2. The J segment lost 5 bases and the V segment lost 2 bases, leaving 4 bases of the junction unmatched. CDR3 length: 15 residues. Germline V gene lookup returns CDR1 LGHNA and CDR2 YNFKEQ. The CDR3: CASSQTSGPENIQYF. The CDR3 DNA reads as TGTGCCAGCAGCCAAACTAGCGGGCCGGAAAACATTCAGTACTTC.